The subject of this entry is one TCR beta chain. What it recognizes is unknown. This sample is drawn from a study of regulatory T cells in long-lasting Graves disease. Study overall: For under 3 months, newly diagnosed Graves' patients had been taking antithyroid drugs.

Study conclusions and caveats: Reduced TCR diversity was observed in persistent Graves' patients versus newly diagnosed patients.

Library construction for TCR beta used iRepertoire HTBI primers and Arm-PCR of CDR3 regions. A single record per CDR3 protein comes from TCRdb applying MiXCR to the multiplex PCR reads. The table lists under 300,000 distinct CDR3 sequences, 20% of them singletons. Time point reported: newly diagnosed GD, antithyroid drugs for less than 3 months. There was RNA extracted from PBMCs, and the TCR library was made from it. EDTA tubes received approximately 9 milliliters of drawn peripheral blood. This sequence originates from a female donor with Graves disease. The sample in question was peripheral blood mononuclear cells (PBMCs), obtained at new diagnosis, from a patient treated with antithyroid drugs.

The CDR3 region has the DNA TGTGCCACGATTGAGAGCCCGAACACCGGGGAGCTGTTTTTT. Its protein is CATIESPNTGELFF. The V gene is TRBV19, the J gene TRBJ2-2, with D uncertain. From germline, CDR1 is LNHDA and CDR2 SQIVND (reference sequence). V lost 10 bases to trimming and J lost 0 bases, with 12 bases between them. CDR3 size: 14 residues.